Shown below are 7 T cell receptor beta chains from a single sample sequenced in a study of metastatic and nonmetastatic thyroid tumors. No treatment of any kind had been given to any patient before thyroid surgery. Using MiXCR, TCRdb re-called clones from the PCR reads. This sample has roughly 30,000 clones, with over 20% found just once. Sequencing was done on a sample of blood. The receptors stem from a female donor with papillary thyroid cancer or a benign thyroid nodule (not recorded which). Some clones in this sample may be carry-over from other donors' samples.

The CDR3 nucleotides read TGCGCCAGCAGCTTGTCTCCAGGTTTCGGCTACGAGCAGTACTTC. This encodes CASSLSPGFGYEQYF. This rearrangement joins TRBV5-1 to TRBJ2-7; no clear D gene. Germline V gene sequence: CDR1 SGHRS, CDR2 YFSETQ. The germline V and J ends were trimmed by 1 base and 3 bases, with 14 bases remaining between them. This CDR3 spans 15 amino acids.

This clone was seen many times. A read error may be the cause here, since a much bigger clone is one base away. Other DNA sequences in this sample translate to the same CDR3. The chain links TRBV3-1 to TRBJ1-5, with D perhaps TRBD1 (5 bases). This CDR3 comprises 13 residues. V shed 4 bases and J shed 6 bases, with 10 bases lying between them. CDR1 LGHDT and CDR2 YNNKEL come from the germline V gene (reference sequence). The CDR3 DNA reads as TGTGCCAGCAGCCGCGGGAGGGGTCAGCCCCAGCATTTT. Amino acids: CASSRGRGQPQHF. Supplemented by reference TRBV3-1 and TRBJ1-5, the full variable domain reads DTAVSQTPKYLVTQMGNDKSIKCEQNLGHDTMYWYKQDSKKFLKIMFSYNNKELIINETVPNRFSPKSPDKAHLNLHINSLELGDSAVYFCASSRGRGQPQHFGDGTRLSIL.

This clone is labeled medium-sized. This chain links TRBV6-2 or TRBV6-3 with TRBJ2-7; the match to TRBD2 covers 9 bases. Losses at the gene ends were 5 bases for V and 0 bases for J; bases not matched to a gene: 11. Per germline, CDR1 MNHEY and CDR2 SVGEGT. CDR3 length equals 17 residues. This CDR3 is CASSKRWAGGTSYEQYF. DNA for the CDR3: TGTGCCAGCAGTAAGCGATGGGCGGGAGGGACCTCCTACGAGCAGTACTTC.

This clone occurred many times. The J gene is TRBJ1-1, the V gene TRBV29-1, with 8 bases fitting TRBD1. The germline V gene encodes CDR1 SQVTM and CDR2 ANQGSEA. The CDR3 consists of 15 residues. V was clipped by 6 bases and J by 6 bases; unmatched bases: 15. In DNA, the CDR3 is TGCAGCGTGGGGGGGACAGGTGCCATTAAGGCTGAAGCTTTCTTT. Translation gives CSVGGTGAIKAEAFF.

This clone turned up a few times. The chain couples TRBV28 to TRBJ2-7; a weak D match, TRBD2 (6 bases). Germline assignment: CDR1 MDHEN and CDR2 SYDVKM. V was trimmed by 8 bases and J by 0 bases, leaving 11 bases between them. The CDR3 runs 13 residues. The CDR3 DNA reads as TGTGCCAGCGCGGGACTGAGCTCCTACGAGCAGTACTTC. Amino acid sequence: CASAGLSSYEQYF.

The CDR3 reads CASSQGRYSGNTIYF. DNA for the CDR3: TGCGCCAGCAGCCAAGGACGGTACTCTGGAAACACCATATATTTT. The J gene is TRBJ1-3, the V gene TRBV4-1, with D unclear. From germline, CDR1 is MGHRA and CDR2 YSYEKL. The length of the CDR3 is 15 residues. V gave up 1 base and J gave up 0 bases, with 7 bases separating them.

In this sample, this clone turned up many times. The rearrangement uses TRBV7-2 and TRBJ2-5; D is ambiguous. The CDR3 runs 13 residues. The germline V and J ends were trimmed by 4 bases and 1 base, with 7 bases remaining between them. Germline loops: CDR1 SGHTA, CDR2 FQGNSA. The CDR3 coding sequence is TGTGCCAGCAGCTACAGAGTCCAAGAGACCCAGTACTTC. It specifies CASSYRVQETQYF.